The 10 T cell receptor beta chains listed next were all sequenced from one sample in a study of glioma-infiltrating T cells after dendritic cell vaccination. The data were produced by immunoSEQ multiplex PCR, yet TCRdb's version contains in-frame clones alone and is incomplete. The table records more than 95,000 clones, 80% to 90% of them present only once. Sequencing used blood, obtained before dendritic cell vaccination. These receptor sequences come from a human donor with glioblastoma.

The V call is TRBV25-1, the J call TRBJ2-7; TRBD2 agrees at 7 bases. CDR3 length equals 14 residues. The V gene's germline CDR1 is MGHDK and CDR2 SYGVNS. Unmatched junction bases numbered 3, after V lost 2 bases and J lost 2 bases. The CDR3, as DNA: TGTGCCAGCAGTGAAATCAGCGGGGCCTACGAGCAGTACTTC. The encoded protein is CASSEISGAYEQYF.

This clone showed up just once. The V and J genes are TRBV6-5 and TRBJ2-7, with a weak D call TRBD2 (6 bases). V gave up 7 bases and J gave up 9 bases, with 7 bases separating them. This CDR3 comprises 9 residues. Germline values: CDR1 MNHEY, CDR2 SVGAGI. The CDR3, as DNA: TGTGCCAGCATCGGGGGGCAGTACTTC. Translation gives CASIGGQYF.

This clone has more than one count but fewer than ten. The V call is TRBV19, the J call TRBJ1-1; possible D gene TRBD1, 5 bases. Trimming shortened V by 5 bases and J by 4 bases, and 11 bases separated the two germline ends. The CDR3 is 13 residues long. Germline V CDR1 and CDR2: LNHDA, SQIVND (reference sequence). The CDR3 reads CASSSQVTTEAFF. The CDR3, as DNA: TGTGCCAGTAGTTCACAGGTGACCACTGAAGCTTTCTTT. The full variable domain, rest sourced from reference TRBV19 and TRBJ1-1, is DGGITQSPKYLFRKEGQNVTLSCEQNLNHDAMYWYRQDPGQGLRLIYYSQIVNDFQKGDIAEGYSVSREKKESFPLTVTSAQKNPTAFYLCASSSQVTTEAFFGQGTRLTVV.

In its sample, this clone was seen a few times. J is TRBJ2-7 and V is TRBV13; a possible D gene is TRBD1 (6 bases). Per the germline V gene, CDR1 is PRHDT and CDR2 is FYEKMQ (reference sequence). CDR3 length equals 15 residues. V lost 6 bases and J lost 2, with 17 bases in between. The CDR3 sequence is CASSSPGTPAYEQYF. The CDR3 DNA is TGTGCCAGCAGTTCTCCCGGGACACCGGCCTACGAGCAGTACTTC. Full variable domain (outside the CDR3, taken from reference TRBV13 and TRBJ2-7): AAGVIQSPRHLIKEKRETATLKCYPIPRHDTVYWYQQGPGQDPQFLISFYEKMQSDKGSIPDRFSAQQFSDYHSELNMSSLELGDSALYFCASSSPGTPAYEQYFGPGTRLTVT.

The gene calls are TRBV11-3 and TRBJ1-1; D possibly corresponds to TRBD1 (5 bases). V gave up 4 bases and J gave up 4 bases, with 13 bases separating them. The CDR3 extends over 14 amino acids. The germline CDR1 and CDR2 sequences are SGHNT and YENEEA. The CDR3 is CASSSVREGTEAFF. In nucleotides, the CDR3 is TGTGCCAGCAGCTCAGTCAGGGAGGGCACTGAAGCTTTCTTT.

The count of this clone is one. The J gene is TRBJ1-2, the V gene TRBV6-6; a weak D match, TRBD1 (6 bases). From germline, CDR1 is MNHNY and CDR2 SVGAGI (reference sequence). The V gene lost 6 bases and the J gene lost 3 bases, with 14 bases spanning the gap. This CDR3 has 14 residues. The CDR3 reads CASSRGRGDYGYTF. CDR3 coding DNA: TGTGCCAGCAGCCGGGGCAGGGGAGACTATGGCTACACCTTC.

The chain employs TRBV30 and TRBJ1-2; TRBD1 agrees at 10 bases. Trimming took 6 bases from V and 7 from J; bases not matched to a gene: 2. The CDR3 contains 11 residues. Per germline, CDR1 GTSNPN and CDR2 SVGIG (reference sequence). DNA of the CDR3: TGTGCCTGTTGGACAGGGGGTGGCTACACCTTC. As protein: CACWTGGGYTF.

The chain uses TRBV5-1 and TRBJ1-4; 7 bases line up with TRBD1. The germline V gene has CDR1 SGHRS and CDR2 YFSETQ. V lost 4 bases, J lost 0 bases, and 3 bases stayed unmatched. This CDR3 has 15 residues. CDR3 residues: CASSEGTATNEKLFF. CDR3 in DNA: TGCGCCAGCAGCGAAGGGACAGCAACTAATGAAAAACTGTTTTTT.

This clone was seen a few times. The CDR3 sequence is CASSPGLAGANTGELFF. The CDR3 DNA is TGTGCCAGCAGCCCGGGACTAGCGGGGGCGAACACCGGGGAGCTGTTTTTT. The gene calls are TRBV7-6 and TRBJ2-2; 14 bases align to TRBD2. After removal of 5 bases from V and 0 bases from J, the junction contained 2 bases not matched to a gene. Germline V gene lookup returns CDR1 SGHVS and CDR2 FNYEAQ. This CDR3 has 17 residues.

To note about this clone: Other DNA variants within this sample encode the same CDR3. V and J are TRBV9 and TRBJ2-5, with 11 bases identical to TRBD1. After removal of 3 bases from V and 4 bases from J, the junction contained 8 bases not matched to a gene. Germline V gives CDR1 SGDLS, CDR2 YYNGEE. CDR3 size: 16 residues. The CDR3 sequence is CASSGPPGQGGETQYF. The CDR3 DNA sequence: TGTGCCAGCAGCGGACCCCCGGGACAGGGGGGAGAGACCCAGTACTTC.